This T cell receptor (beta chain) was obtained from a study of molecular identifiers for immune sequencing clone quantification. Study-level results: Should identical TCR molecules share a barcode, the sizes of highly expanded clones could be underestimated.

Libraries of bulk TCR were made by previously described methods (with listed TCR primers). Each CDR3 protein is one row after TCRdb ran MiXCR on the PCR reads. Altogether about 320,000 distinct CDR3 sequences are present, 20% to 25% being singletons, with the ten largest covering roughly 0.8%. In the case of this clonotype: Its specificity is not known. A much larger clonotype is one base distant, so this may be a read error.

Naive CD8 sequencing libraries were generated from approximately 20,000 to 1,000,000 sorted cells, with 10%, 30% or 50% RNA as input. Per germline, CDR1 LNHDA and CDR2 SQIVND (reference sequence). The CDR3 is made up of 19 amino acids. The sample was naive CD8+ T cells from blood, with Jurkat cell RNA spiked in. The subset: FACS-sorted CD8+CD4-CCR7+CD45RA+ naive T cells. This TCR was recovered from a human donor in good health. Some libraries in this study had Jurkat cell RNA spiked in. The chain carries TRBV19 and TRBJ2-2, with 10 positions matching TRBD2. The CDR3 coding sequence is TGTGCCAGTAGTATAGATCCCCTAGCGGGGGAACTACGGGTCGGGGAGCTGCTTTTT. Residues: CASSIDPLAGELRVGELLF.